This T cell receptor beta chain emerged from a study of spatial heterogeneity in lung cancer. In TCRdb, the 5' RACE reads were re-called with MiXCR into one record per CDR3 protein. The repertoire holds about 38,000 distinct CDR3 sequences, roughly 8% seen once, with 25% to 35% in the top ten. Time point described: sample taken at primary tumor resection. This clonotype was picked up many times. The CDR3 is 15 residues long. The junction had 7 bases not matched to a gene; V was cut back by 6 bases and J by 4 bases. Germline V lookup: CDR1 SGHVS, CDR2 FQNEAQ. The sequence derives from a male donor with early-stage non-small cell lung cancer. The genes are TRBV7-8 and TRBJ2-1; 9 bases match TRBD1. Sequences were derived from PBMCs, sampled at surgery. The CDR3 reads CASRPDRGTYNEQFF. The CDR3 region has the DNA TGTGCCAGCAGACCTGACAGGGGGACGTACAATGAGCAGTTCTTC.